These 4 T cell receptor beta chains were all obtained from the same sample, sequenced in a study of control samples from healthy donors and cancer patients. Method: immunoSEQ multiplex PCR; TCRdb's copy keeps in-frame clones and lacks some. The repertoire has about 35,000 clones, approximately 93% of them found once; the top ten carry about 1.7%. Material: PBMCs. Every receptor here comes from a man aged 40-50 years with colorectal cancer.

The chain carries TRBV3-1 (or the pseudogene TRBV3-2) and TRBJ1-2, with unresolved D. CDR3 length equals 14 residues. V was cut by 0 bases and J by 4 bases, with 9 bases left in between. CDR1 LGHDT and CDR2 YNNKEL come from the germline V gene (reference sequence). CDR3 sequence: CASSQDLASYGYTF. The CDR3, as DNA: TGTGCCAGCAGCCAAGATTTGGCGTCCTATGGCTACACCTTC.

The V and J genes are TRBV11-1 and TRBJ2-1; 9 positions match TRBD2. CDR1 and CDR2 (germline): SGHAT, FQDESV (reference sequence). The CDR3 consists of 15 residues. J was trimmed by 8 bases and V by 6 bases; bases with no gene match: 11. The CDR3 region has the DNA TGTGCCAGCAGACAGGGACTAGCCCGGGTGGATGAGCAGTTCTTC. It yields the protein CASRQGLARVDEQFF.

The rearrangement links TRBV1 to TRBJ2-2; TRBD2, the D gene given by the table, was not confirmed from the DNA. TRBV1 is a pseudogene segment. This CDR3 has 20 amino acids. The CDR3 reads CTSSQGPQTSGGVNTGELFF. The CDR3 DNA sequence: TGCACCAGCAGCCAAGGCCCTCAGACTAGCGGGGGGGTGAACACCGGGGAGCTGTTTTTT.

The rearrangement uses TRBV5-1 and TRBJ1-2; a possible D gene is TRBD1 (6 bases). V was trimmed by 0 bases and J by 0 bases, leaving 6 bases between them. The CDR3 covers 14 residues. The germline V gene encodes CDR1 SGHRS and CDR2 YFSETQ. The DNA of the CDR3 is TGCGCCAGCAGCTTGGGACAGGCTAACTATGGCTACACCTTC. Encoded protein: CASSLGQANYGYTF. The full variable domain, completed using reference TRBV5-1 and TRBJ1-2, is KAGVTQTPRYLIKTRGQQVTLSCSPISGHRSVSWYQQTPGQGLQFLFEYFSETQRNKGNFPGRFSGRQFSNSRSEMNVSTLELGDSALYLCASSLGQANYGYTFGSGTRLTVV.